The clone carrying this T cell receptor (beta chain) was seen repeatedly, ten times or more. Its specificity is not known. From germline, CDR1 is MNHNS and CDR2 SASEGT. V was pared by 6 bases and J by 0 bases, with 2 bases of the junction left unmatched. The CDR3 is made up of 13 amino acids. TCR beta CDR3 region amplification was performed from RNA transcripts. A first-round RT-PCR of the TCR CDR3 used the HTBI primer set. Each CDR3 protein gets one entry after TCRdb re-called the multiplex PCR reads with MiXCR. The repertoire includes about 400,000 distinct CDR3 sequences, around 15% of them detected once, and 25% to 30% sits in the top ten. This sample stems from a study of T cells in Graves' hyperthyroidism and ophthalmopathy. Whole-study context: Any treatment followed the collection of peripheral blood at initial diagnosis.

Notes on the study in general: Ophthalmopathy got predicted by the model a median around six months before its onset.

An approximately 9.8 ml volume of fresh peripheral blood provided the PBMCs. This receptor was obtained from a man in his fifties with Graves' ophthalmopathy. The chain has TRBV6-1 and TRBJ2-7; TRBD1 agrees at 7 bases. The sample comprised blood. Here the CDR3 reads CASRRDSSYEQYF. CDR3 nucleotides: TGTGCCAGCAGAAGGGACAGCTCCTACGAGCAGTACTTC.